The sequence of this T cell receptor beta chain was determined in a study of blood T cell repertoires in COVID-19. Overall study: The United States, Italy and Spain provided the acute and convalescent COVID-19 samples. T cells, B-cell-depleted T cells, or PBMCs supplied cDNA or gDNA.

The germline V gene has CDR1 MNHEY and CDR2 SMNVEV (reference sequence). With 3 bases clipped from V and 5 bases from J, the junction kept 2 bases outside the gene matches. The CDR3 contains 14 residues. How the authors handled the data: Cell counts per sample came from amplifying reference gene primers. Sequencing was performed with immunoSEQ multiplex PCR; in TCRdb, only in-frame clones are kept and a portion is missing. V, J and clone size derive from that table, while D and trimming were established from the DNA sequence. The repertoire includes some 150,000 clones, 80% to 90% of them detected once, and more than 14% sits in the top ten.

The chain uses TRBV27 and TRBJ1-5; TRBD1 aligns across 9 bases. This receptor was obtained from a woman aged 40 to 50 with acute or convalescent COVID-19. Sequenced input: peripheral blood. As DNA, the CDR3 is TGTGCCAGCAGTTTTACAGGGGGCTATCAGCCCCAGCATTTT. It yields the protein CASSFTGGYQPQHF.